These 16 T cell receptor beta chains were all obtained from the same sample, sequenced in a study of blood T cell repertoires in COVID-19. Assay: immunoSEQ multiplex PCR; the TCRdb copy retains only in-frame clones and omits some. In the table there are just over 650,000 clones, about nine tenths of which are singletons. Material: peripheral blood. The receptors come from a young woman with acute or convalescent COVID-19.

The CDR3 spells CAWGYRVQEKLFF. The CDR3, as DNA: TGTGCCTGGGGGTACCGGGTTCAGGAAAAACTGTTTTTT. The chain employs TRBV30 and TRBJ1-4; D is uncertain. This CDR3 has 13 amino acids. V lost 5 bases, J lost 8 bases, and 15 bases lay in between. Germline loops: CDR1 GTSNPN, CDR2 SVGIG (reference sequence).

This chain links TRBV18 with TRBJ1-2; D gene ambiguous. CDR1 is KGHSH and CDR2 is LQKENI in the germline V gene. The CDR3 loop spans 15 amino acids. V was clipped by 2 bases and J by 0 bases, with 10 bases between them. CDR3 sequence (DNA): TGTGCCAGCTCACCAGCGGGAATTCCTAACTATGGCTACACCTTC. This translates into CASSPAGIPNYGYTF.

The chain combines TRBV4-3 with TRBJ2-3; 7 bases align to TRBD2. V was clipped by 4 bases and J by 4 bases; unmatched bases: 11. Germline V gene sequence: CDR1 LGHNA, CDR2 YSLEER. The CDR3 contains 16 residues. The CDR3 reads CASSPRRAGEPDTQYF. The CDR3 DNA reads as TGCGCCAGCAGCCCCCGGCGGGCGGGGGAACCAGATACGCAGTATTTT.

The chain combines TRBV5-8 with TRBJ1-1, with 7 nucleotides matching TRBD1. This CDR3 comprises 15 residues. The germline V gene encodes CDR1 SGHTS and CDR2 YDEGEE. V trimming: 5 bases; J trimming: 0 bases; junction bases outside the gene matches: 7. This CDR3 is CASRVQGNLNTEAFF. The DNA for the CDR3 is TGTGCCAGCAGAGTACAGGGGAATTTGAACACTGAAGCTTTCTTT.

The chain couples TRBV30 to TRBJ1-3; D perhaps matches TRBD1 (5 bases). The CDR3 covers 11 residues. V shed 7 bases and J shed 9 bases, with 13 bases lying between them. Germline V gene data show CDR1 as GTSNPN and CDR2 as SVGIG (reference sequence). The CDR3 region has the DNA TGTGCCTTTGACTCGGGGGGCACCATATATTTT. It codes for CAFDSGGTIYF. The full variable domain, completed using reference TRBV30 and TRBJ1-3, is SQTIHQWPATLVQPVGSPLSLECTVEGTSNPNLYWYRQAAGRGLQLLFYSVGIGQISSEVPQNLSASRPQDRQFILSSKKLLLSDSGFYLCAFDSGGTIYFGEGSWLTVV.

The chain recombines TRBV24-1 with TRBJ1-2; 8 bases are a match to TRBD1. Per the germline V gene, CDR1 is KGHDR and CDR2 is SFDVKD. The CDR3 is 15 residues long. The J segment lost 2 bases and the V segment lost 4 bases, leaving 5 bases of the junction unmatched. The CDR3 sequence is CATSEGGQVNYGYTF. The CDR3, as DNA: TGTGCCACCAGTGAAGGGGGACAGGTAAACTATGGCTACACCTTC.

This chain joins TRBV7-2 and TRBJ1-2; TRBD1 aligns across 8 bases. From germline, CDR1 is SGHTA and CDR2 FQGNSA. The V and J ends lost 2 bases and 5 bases, in that order; junction bases with no gene match: 7. This CDR3 comprises 15 residues. CDR3 loop: CASSLQDRAVYGYTF. The CDR3 nucleotides read TGTGCCAGCAGCTTACAGGACAGGGCGGTATATGGCTACACCTTC.

The rearrangement uses TRBV6-1 and TRBJ2-2, with a possible D match to TRBD2 (5 bases). The CDR3 length is 15 residues. CDR1 is MNHNS and CDR2 is SASEGT in the germline V gene. Deletions cut 2 bases from V and 0 bases from J, with 7 bases between. CDR3 amino acids: CASSESGSNTGELFF. The CDR3 DNA follows: TGTGCCAGCAGTGAATCGGGGTCGAACACCGGGGAGCTGTTTTTT.

This chain connects TRBV19 to TRBJ1-1; 11 bases line up with TRBD1. The CDR3 covers 17 residues. CDR1 LNHDA and CDR2 SQIVND come from the germline V gene (reference sequence). The ends lost 5 bases at V and 2 bases at J; junction bases unmatched: 10. The CDR3 DNA reads as TGTGCCAGTAGTCTAAATAACGGACAGGGGGCTAACACTGAAGCTTTCTTT. This sequence encodes CASSLNNGQGANTEAFF. Using reference TRBV19 and TRBJ1-1 for the parts outside the CDR3, the full variable domain is DGGITQSPKYLFRKEGQNVTLSCEQNLNHDAMYWYRQDPGQGLRLIYYSQIVNDFQKGDIAEGYSVSREKKESFPLTVTSAQKNPTAFYLCASSLNNGQGANTEAFFGQGTRLTVV.

V usage is TRBV27 and J usage is TRBJ2-3, with 11 nucleotides matching TRBD2. The trim removed 7 bases at V and 1 base at J, leaving 4 bases unmatched. Germline V gene sequence: CDR1 MNHEY, CDR2 SMNVEV (reference sequence). CDR3 length equals 15 residues. The CDR3 region is CASKLGLAGTDTQYF. The CDR3, as DNA: TGTGCCAGCAAACTGGGACTAGCGGGCACAGATACGCAGTATTTT.

The chain uses TRBV19 and TRBJ1-5, with a weak D call TRBD1 (5 bases). This CDR3 spans 17 amino acids. Germline CDR1 reads LNHDA; CDR2 reads SQIVND (reference sequence). Between the trimmed V and J ends, which lost 2 bases and 0 bases, there was a span of 14 bases. The CDR3 here is CASSILAPTGSNQPQHF. CDR3 in DNA: TGTGCCAGTAGTATATTGGCCCCAACAGGTAGCAATCAGCCCCAGCATTTT.

The rearrangement joins TRBV27 to TRBJ2-7, with a weak D call TRBD1 (6 bases). CDR1 MNHEY and CDR2 SMNVEV come from the germline V gene (reference sequence). The length of the CDR3 is 14 residues. V shed 5 bases and J shed 6 bases, with 17 bases lying between them. CDR3 protein: CASSPQGGITEQYF. CDR3 in DNA: TGTGCCAGCAGTCCACAGGGTGGGATCACCGAGCAGTACTTC.

The CDR3 region is CASSPDRASGNTIYF. The CDR3 coding sequence is TGTGCCAGCTCACCAGACAGGGCTTCAGGAAACACCATATATTTT. The V call is TRBV18, the J call TRBJ1-3; 7 bases are a match to TRBD1. The junction had 5 bases not matched to a gene; V was cut back by 2 bases and J by 4 bases. This CDR3 is 15 amino acids long. The germline V gene has CDR1 KGHSH and CDR2 LQKENI.

V and J are TRBV13 and TRBJ1-1; D not resolved. Germline V gene sequence: CDR1 PRHDT, CDR2 FYEKMQ (reference sequence). This CDR3 has 14 residues. V lost 7 bases to trimming and J lost 1 base, with 13 bases between them. The CDR3 nucleotides are TGTGCCAGCACCAAACGCGGGGAGAACACTGAAGCTTTCTTT. The encoded protein is CASTKRGENTEAFF.

This clone has only one observation. The chain recombines TRBV6-1 with TRBJ2-5; possibly TRBD1 for D (6 bases). Trimming took 2 bases from V and 5 from J, leaving 12 bases between them. The CDR3 loop spans 14 amino acids. Germline V lookup: CDR1 MNHNS, CDR2 SASEGT. CDR3 in DNA: TGTGCCAGCAGTGAATTGAGGGGGAAGGAGACCCAGTACTTC. Its protein is CASSELRGKETQYF.

The chain employs TRBV29-1 and TRBJ1-3; tentative D call: TRBD1 (5 bases). V lost 7 bases, J lost 2 bases, and 12 bases lay in between. Germline values: CDR1 SQVTM, CDR2 ANQGSEA. The CDR3 length is 13 residues. As DNA, the CDR3 is TGCAGCGCCCAGGACATGACTGGAAACACCATATATTTT. It codes for CSAQDMTGNTIYF.